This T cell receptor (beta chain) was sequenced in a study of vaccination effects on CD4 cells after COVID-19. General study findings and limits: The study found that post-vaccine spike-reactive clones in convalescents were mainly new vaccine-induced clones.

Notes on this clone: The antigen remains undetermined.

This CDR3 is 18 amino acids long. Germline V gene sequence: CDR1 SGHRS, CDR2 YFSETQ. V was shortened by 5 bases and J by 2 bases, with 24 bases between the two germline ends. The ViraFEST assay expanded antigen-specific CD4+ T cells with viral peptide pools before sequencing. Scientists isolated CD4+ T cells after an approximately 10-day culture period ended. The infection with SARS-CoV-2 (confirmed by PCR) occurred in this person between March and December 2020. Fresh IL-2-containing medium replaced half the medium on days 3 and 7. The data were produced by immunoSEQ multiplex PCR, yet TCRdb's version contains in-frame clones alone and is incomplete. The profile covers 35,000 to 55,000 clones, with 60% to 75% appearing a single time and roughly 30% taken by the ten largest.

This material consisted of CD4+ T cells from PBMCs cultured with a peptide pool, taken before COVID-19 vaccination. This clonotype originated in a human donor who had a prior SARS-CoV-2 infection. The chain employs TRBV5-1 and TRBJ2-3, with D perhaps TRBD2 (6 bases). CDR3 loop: CASRTNRGSQVTTDTQYF. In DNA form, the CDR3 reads TGCGCCAGCAGGACGAACCGGGGGAGCCAAGTTACCACAGATACGCAGTATTTT.